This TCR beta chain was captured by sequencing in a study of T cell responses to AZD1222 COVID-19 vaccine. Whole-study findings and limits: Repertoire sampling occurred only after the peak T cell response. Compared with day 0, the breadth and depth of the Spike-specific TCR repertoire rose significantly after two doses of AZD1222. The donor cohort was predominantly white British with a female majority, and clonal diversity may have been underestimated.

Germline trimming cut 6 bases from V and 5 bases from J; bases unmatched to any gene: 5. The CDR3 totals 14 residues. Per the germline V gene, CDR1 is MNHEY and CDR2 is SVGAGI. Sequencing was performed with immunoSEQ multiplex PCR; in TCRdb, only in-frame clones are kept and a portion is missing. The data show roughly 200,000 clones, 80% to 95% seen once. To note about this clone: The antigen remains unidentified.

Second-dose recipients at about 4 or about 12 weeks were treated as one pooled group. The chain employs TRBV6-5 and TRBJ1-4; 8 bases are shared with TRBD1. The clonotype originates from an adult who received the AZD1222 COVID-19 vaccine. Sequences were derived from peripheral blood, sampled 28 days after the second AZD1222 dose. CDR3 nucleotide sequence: TGTGCCAGCAGAGACAGGGGTTGGAATGAAAAACTGTTTTTT. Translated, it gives CASRDRGWNEKLFF.